These 13 T cell receptor beta chains share one sample of origin, sequenced in a study of blood T cell repertoires in COVID-19. The method was immunoSEQ multiplex PCR; TCRdb's version includes in-frame clones alone and lacks a portion of them. Found here are roughly 160,000 clones, about 85% of them singletons; the top ten hold 1% to 1.2%. Material: peripheral blood. These receptors were collected from a man in his forties with acute or convalescent COVID-19.

The V gene is TRBV27, the J gene TRBJ2-5, with 9 bases that match TRBD2. The CDR3 length is 15 residues. The V and J ends lost 7 bases and 4 bases, in that order; junction bases with no gene match: 10. In germline, CDR1 is MNHEY, CDR2 SMNVEV (reference sequence). CDR3 in DNA: TGTGCCAGCAATCCCCTTGCGGGGGGGGGAGAGACCCAGTACTTC. Amino acids: CASNPLAGGGETQYF.

This clone has a handful of counts. The V and J genes are TRBV5-6 and TRBJ1-2; 10 bases agree with TRBD1. Germline V gene data show CDR1 as SGHDT and CDR2 as YYEEEE. V lost 4 bases to trimming and J lost 6 bases; unmatched junction nucleotides: 12. This CDR3 has 16 amino acids. CDR3 coding DNA: TGTGCCAGCAGCCTCGGGACAGGGGCCCTTCAGCATGGCTACACCTTC. Protein product: CASSLGTGALQHGYTF.

The V gene is TRBV7-9, the J gene TRBJ2-1; a possible D gene is TRBD1 (7 bases). The ends were cut back, 5 bases at V and 5 bases at J, with 25 bases in the middle. This CDR3 has 18 amino acids. From germline, CDR1 is SEHNR and CDR2 FQNEAQ (reference sequence). This chain's CDR3 is CASSPPLRRDRKNNEQFF. The CDR3 region has the DNA TGTGCCAGCAGCCCACCTTTACGGCGGGACAGAAAAAACAATGAGCAGTTCTTC.

CDR3: CSVAPDSTYEQYF. The CDR3 bases are TGCAGCGTTGCTCCGGACTCAACCTACGAGCAGTACTTC. The chain recombines TRBV29-1 with TRBJ2-7, with a weak D call TRBD2 (5 bases). Per the germline V gene, CDR1 is SQVTM and CDR2 is ANQGSEA. V was cut by 4 bases and J by 2 bases, with 12 bases left in between. The CDR3 spans 13 residues.

CDR3 sequence (DNA): TGTGCCAGCAGCTTGGGTGGGGCGGCCAAAAACATTCAGTACTTC. Protein: CASSLGGAAKNIQYF. This rearrangement joins TRBV5-5 to TRBJ2-4; a weak D match, TRBD1 (5 bases). Trimming took 0 bases from V and 1 from J, leaving 8 bases between them. The CDR3 consists of 15 residues. The germline CDR1 and CDR2 sequences are SGHKS and YYEKEE (reference sequence).

This clone came up a few times. The gene calls are TRBV18 and TRBJ2-5, with 7 bases aligning to TRBD1. Trimming took 6 bases from V and 3 from J; bases not matched to a gene: 7. Germline loops: CDR1 KGHSH, CDR2 LQKENI. The CDR3 contains 14 residues. The CDR3 coding sequence is TGTGCCAGCTCTCCCGTGGGGACAGAAGAGACCCAGTACTTC. The encoded protein is CASSPVGTEETQYF.

J is TRBJ1-1 and V is TRBV6-2 or TRBV6-3; weak D call: TRBD1 (5 bases). Germline CDR1 is MNHEY and CDR2 is SVGEGT. V gave up 2 bases and J gave up 10 bases, with 11 bases separating them. The CDR3 extends over 12 amino acids. The DNA of the CDR3 is TGTGCCAGCAGTTACGGCGGGGGTCGAGCTTTCTTT. Amino acids: CASSYGGGRAFF.

The DNA for the CDR3 is TGTGCCAGCAGCGAGACCGGGACACTGTTCGAAAAACTGTTTTTT. Amino acid sequence: CASSETGTLFEKLFF. V usage is TRBV14 and J usage is TRBJ1-4; tentatively, D is TRBD1 (6 bases). The CDR3 is 15 residues long. Trimming took 5 bases from V and 8 from J, leaving 18 bases between them. Per the germline V gene, CDR1 is SGHDN and CDR2 is FVKESK.

This clone showed up just once. The rearrangement joins TRBV19 to TRBJ2-7; D is unclear. Germline values: CDR1 LNHDA, CDR2 SQIVND (reference sequence). CDR3 size: 14 residues. V lost 3 bases to trimming and J lost 6 bases, with 15 bases between them. CDR3 sequence reads: CASSMSLAGGEQYF. The CDR3, as DNA: TGTGCCAGTAGTATGAGTCTGGCTGGCGGCGAGCAGTACTTC.

Judged by abundance, this clone is medium-sized (0.01 to 0.1%). V and J are TRBV4-3 and TRBJ2-1; 11 bases match TRBD2. There are 14 residues in the CDR3. The J segment lost 9 bases and the V segment lost 1 base, leaving 2 bases of the junction unmatched. Germline CDR1 is LGHNA and CDR2 is YSLEER. CDR3 coding DNA: TGCGCCAGCAGCCAAGGACTAGCGGGGCTTGAGCAGTTCTTC. Residues: CASSQGLAGLEQFF.

This clone showed up just a few times. The V gene is TRBV6-2 or TRBV6-3, the J gene TRBJ2-7; D is perhaps TRBD1 (5 bases). Germline V gene lookup returns CDR1 MNHEY and CDR2 SVGEGT. The CDR3 runs 14 residues. Between the trimmed V and J ends, which lost 5 bases and 2 bases, there was a span of 13 bases. The CDR3 loop is CASSPWEGAYEQYF. CDR3 sequence (DNA): TGTGCCAGCAGTCCCTGGGAAGGGGCCTACGAGCAGTACTTC.

The chain has TRBV30 and TRBJ1-6; no clear D. Between the trimmed V and J ends, which lost 0 bases and 8 bases, there was a span of 14 bases. Germline-derived CDR1 and CDR2 are GTSNPN and SVGIG (reference sequence). The length of the CDR3 is 15 residues. In nucleotides, the CDR3 is TGTGCCTGGAGTGTACTAGACTTAGGACATTCACCCCTCCACTTT. It specifies CAWSVLDLGHSPLHF.

This chain connects TRBV27 to TRBJ2-7, with a possible D match to TRBD1 (5 bases). Germline CDR1 and CDR2: MNHEY and SMNVEV (reference sequence). V lost 6 bases and J 0 bases, leaving 9 bases between the germline ends. The CDR3 is 13 amino acids. Here the CDR3 reads CASRPDTSYEQYF. The DNA of the CDR3 is TGTGCCAGCAGACCGGACACCTCCTACGAGCAGTACTTC.